The TCR beta chain described here comes from a study of T-cell reconstitution after alpha-beta-depleted transplantation in children (dated by TCRdb to the mid-2010s). At the level of the whole study: T-cell immune reconstitution after TCRalphabeta/CD19-depleted allogeneic hematopoietic cell transplantation in children was quantitatively tracked in the study by means of TCR repertoire profiling.

The library was built by means of PCR. Instrument used: Illumina HiSeq 2500. TCR library preparation used molecular barcoding, with unique molecular identifiers applied to normalize quantification of the TCRbeta repertoire. TCRdb reprocessed the public reads (quality trimming at Q25 with fastp, clone calling with MiXCR) and kept in-frame beta chains. All rows with the same CDR3 protein become a single entry with the most common DNA and genes. The sample has 500,000 to 600,000 distinct CDR3 sequences on record, 20% to 30% of them singletons. The biggest ten clones account for around 36% of the sample. Study-wide findings and limitations: Over subsequent months, a decline in hyperexpanded clone frequencies was noted, and after one year, T-cell counts and TCRbeta diversity were mostly ascribed to newly produced T cells. About two months after transplant, the apparently early recovery of alphabetaT-cell counts reportedly depended on just several hundred clones that had expanded rapidly and came from non-depleted graft cells. The high TCRbeta diversity at day 60 in some patients was ascribed to recipient T cells and intrathymic progenitors that had survived conditioning.

Reading from cysteine to phenylalanine, the CDR3 counts 16 amino acids. Only CDR3 DNA remains: 48 bases, in frame from the first base. After removal of 5 bases from V and 3 bases from J, the junction retains 12 bases not matched to a gene. On this clonotype itself: What antigen it recognizes has not been identified. No base quality information exists; no much larger clone differs at one position.

The label giving this sample's treatment or condition can be read as: allogeneic hematopoietic cell transplantation with graft depleted of TCRalphabeta T cells and CD19 B cells. The children who served as transplant recipients had been given grafts of TCRalphabeta/CD19-depleted allogeneic hematopoietic cells. The specimen was PBMCs, collected before TCRalphabeta/CD19-depleted stem cell transplant. The chain couples TRBV12-3 or TRBV12-4 to TRBJ2-7; TRBD2 aligns with 8 central bases. The receptor was isolated from a boy in the first two years of life with Wiskott-Aldrich syndrome, due to receive a stem cell transplant. Read as DNA, the sequence is TGTGCCAGCAGTCCCTCCGGTAGCGGGGCCTTCTACGAGCAGTACTTC. This encodes CASSPSGSGAFYEQYF.